A selection of T cell receptor beta chains follows, all from one sample in a study of T-cell reconstitution after alpha-beta-depleted transplantation in children. TCRdb reprocessed the PCR reads with MiXCR, giving one entry per CDR3 protein. The repertoire holds under 300,000 distinct CDR3 sequences, with about 9.9% as singletons. The sequenced sample was peripheral blood, obtained 180 days after TCRalphabeta/CD19-depleted stem cell transplant. The receptors come from a male patient between 2 and 10 years old who had a stem cell transplant for chronic granulomatous disease, so the T cells may come from the graft donor. The CDR3 runs from the conserved cysteine through the conserved F or W. The order of the fields is D gene, clone size, V gene, J gene, CDR3 DNA, CDR3 protein. D genes are given only for firm matches. Clone size is given for some rows only: seen once, a few or many times, or a class if the clone is expanded.

d_gene: NA; abundance: many; v_gene: TRBV29-1; j_gene: TRBJ2-7; CDR3nt: TGCAGCGTCCGAATTGCTAGCGATTACGAGCAGTACTTC; CDR3aa: CSVRIASDYEQYF
d_gene: NA; abundance: many; v_gene: TRBV29-1; j_gene: TRBJ1-1; CDR3nt: TGCAGCGTTGGCATCATCATGAACACTGAAGCTTTCTTT; CDR3aa: CSVGIIMNTEAFF
d_gene: TRBD2; abundance: many; v_gene: TRBV20-1; j_gene: TRBJ2-7; CDR3nt: TGCAGTGCTAGAGATCCAGCGGGGGGCTACGAGCAGTACTTC; CDR3aa: CSARDPAGGYEQYF
d_gene: NA; abundance: many; v_gene: TRBV3-1; j_gene: TRBJ2-1; CDR3nt: TGTGCCAGCAGCCAAGTTTTGAGGGGCTCTTACAATGAGCAGTTCTTC; CDR3aa: CASSQVLRGSYNEQFF
d_gene: NA; abundance: many; v_gene: TRBV27; j_gene: TRBJ1-4; CDR3nt: TGTGCCAGCACCGCGCTTGCAACTAATGAAAAACTGTTTTTT; CDR3aa: CASTALATNEKLFF
d_gene: NA; abundance: NA; v_gene: TRBV3-1; j_gene: TRBJ2-1; CDR3nt: TGTGCCAGCAGCCCTCAACAGGGTGACAATGAGCAGTTCTTC; CDR3aa: CASSPQQGDNEQFF
d_gene: NA; abundance: many; v_gene: TRBV29-1; j_gene: TRBJ2-1; CDR3nt: TGCAGCGTTGAGGCCGTGACTAGTGGTGAGCAGTTCTTC; CDR3aa: CSVEAVTSGEQFF
d_gene: NA; abundance: many; v_gene: TRBV28; j_gene: TRBJ1-2; CDR3nt: TGTGCCAGCAGTTTGGGGCCCGGCCTGGGCTACACCTTC; CDR3aa: CASSLGPGLGYTF
d_gene: NA; abundance: many; v_gene: TRBV20-1; j_gene: TRBJ2-7; CDR3nt: TGCAGTGCTAGTTTTTCGGGAGAACGGTACGAGCAGTACTTC; CDR3aa: CSASFSGERYEQYF
d_gene: TRBD2; abundance: few; v_gene: TRBV7-6; j_gene: TRBJ2-1; CDR3nt: TGTGCCAGCAGCTTGAGACTAGCGGGAGTCAAGAATGAGCAGTTCTTC; CDR3aa: CASSLRLAGVKNEQFF
d_gene: NA; abundance: many; v_gene: TRBV6-5; j_gene: TRBJ2-7; CDR3nt: TGTGCCAGCAGTTACTCGAGGGGACGGACCTACGAGCAGTACTTC; CDR3aa: CASSYSRGRTYEQYF
d_gene: NA; abundance: many; v_gene: TRBV5-1; j_gene: TRBJ2-3; CDR3nt: TGCGCCAGCAGCTTGGCGGCTCGTGATACGCAGTATTTT; CDR3aa: CASSLAARDTQYF
d_gene: TRBD2; abundance: many; v_gene: TRBV18; j_gene: TRBJ2-7; CDR3nt: TGTGCCAGCTCACCGTCCCTAGCGGTCTCCTACGAGCAGTACTTC; CDR3aa: CASSPSLAVSYEQYF
d_gene: NA; abundance: many; v_gene: TRBV14; j_gene: TRBJ2-1; CDR3nt: TGTGCCAGCAGCCATAGTCAGTCCTACAATGAGCAGTTCTTC; CDR3aa: CASSHSQSYNEQFF
d_gene: NA; abundance: many; v_gene: TRBV19; j_gene: TRBJ1-1; CDR3nt: TGTGCCAGTAGTGCCAGGGTGGACACTGAAGCTTTCTTT; CDR3aa: CASSARVDTEAFF
d_gene: NA; abundance: many; v_gene: TRBV12-3/TRBV12-4; j_gene: TRBJ2-7; CDR3nt: TGTGCCAGCAGGACCGAAGGGCCCCCGGCATTCCCAGCCTACGAGCAGTACTTC; CDR3aa: CASRTEGPPAFPAYEQYF
d_gene: NA; abundance: many; v_gene: TRBV15; j_gene: TRBJ1-3; CDR3nt: TGTGCCACCAGCAGAGGAACAGGGACTGGAAACACCATATATTTT; CDR3aa: CATSRGTGTGNTIYF
d_gene: TRBD1; abundance: many; v_gene: TRBV28; j_gene: TRBJ2-7; CDR3nt: TGTGCCAGCAGTTTCCAGGGGGCTTTCTCCTACGAGCAGTACTTC; CDR3aa: CASSFQGAFSYEQYF
d_gene: TRBD1; abundance: many; v_gene: TRBV4-3; j_gene: TRBJ1-5; CDR3nt: TGCGCCAGCAGCCAAGGGACAGGGCTCGCCCAGCCCCAGCATTTT; CDR3aa: CASSQGTGLAQPQHF
d_gene: NA; abundance: many; v_gene: TRBV6-2/TRBV6-3; j_gene: TRBJ2-7; CDR3nt: TGTGCCAGCAGTTACCTAATGGGGTATCGGGACGAGCAGTACTTC; CDR3aa: CASSYLMGYRDEQYF
d_gene: NA; abundance: many; v_gene: TRBV5-1; j_gene: TRBJ2-3; CDR3nt: TGCGCCAGCAGCTTGGCAGGACAGATGTCCGGGTATTTT; CDR3aa: CASSLAGQMSGYF
d_gene: NA; abundance: many; v_gene: TRBV12-3/TRBV12-4; j_gene: TRBJ2-5; CDR3nt: TGTGCCAGCAGTTTTGGAGGGGCCCAGTACTTC; CDR3aa: CASSFGGAQYF
d_gene: TRBD1; abundance: many; v_gene: TRBV5-1; j_gene: TRBJ2-1; CDR3nt: TGCGCCAGCAGCTTCACAGGGGGGCTAGGGGCTGAGCAGTTCTTC; CDR3aa: CASSFTGGLGAEQFF
d_gene: NA; abundance: many; v_gene: TRBV15; j_gene: TRBJ1-5; CDR3nt: TGTGCCACCAGCCCCGTGAACACGGGATTGGCCGATCAGCCCCAGCATTTT; CDR3aa: CATSPVNTGLADQPQHF
d_gene: NA; abundance: few; v_gene: TRBV2; j_gene: TRBJ2-7; CDR3nt: TGTGCCAGCAGTGAAGGAGATTTCTACGAGCAGTACTTC; CDR3aa: CASSEGDFYEQYF
d_gene: NA; abundance: many; v_gene: TRBV5-6; j_gene: TRBJ1-1; CDR3nt: TGTGCCAGCAGCTCGGTGGGATCACAGGGTTCATTGAACACTGAAGCTTTCTTT; CDR3aa: CASSSVGSQGSLNTEAFF
d_gene: NA; abundance: many; v_gene: TRBV12-3/TRBV12-4; j_gene: TRBJ2-5; CDR3nt: TGTGCCAGCAGTTTAGAAGAGGGGCCAGGCGTTTACCAGTACTTC; CDR3aa: CASSLEEGPGVYQYF
d_gene: NA; abundance: few; v_gene: TRBV12-3/TRBV12-4; j_gene: TRBJ2-1; CDR3nt: TGTGCCAGCAGTTTAGAGGGGGGCCACAATGAGCAGTTCTTC; CDR3aa: CASSLEGGHNEQFF
d_gene: NA; abundance: many; v_gene: TRBV5-1; j_gene: TRBJ2-7; CDR3nt: TGCGCCAGCAGCTTAAACTTCGGCGGTACCTACGAGCAGTACTTC; CDR3aa: CASSLNFGGTYEQYF
d_gene: TRBD1; abundance: many; v_gene: TRBV9; j_gene: TRBJ2-5; CDR3nt: TGTGCCAGCAGCGATTTGACAGGGGGGGAGACCCAGTACTTC; CDR3aa: CASSDLTGGETQYF
d_gene: TRBD2; abundance: NA; v_gene: TRBV4-1; j_gene: TRBJ2-7; CDR3nt: TGCGCCAGCAGCCCTTCGACTAGCGTCTCCTACGAGCAGTACTTC; CDR3aa: CASSPSTSVSYEQYF
d_gene: NA; abundance: many; v_gene: TRBV2; j_gene: TRBJ2-3; CDR3nt: TGTGCCAGCGGGGGAGACTCTCCTTTCGATACGCAGTATTTT; CDR3aa: CASGGDSPFDTQYF
d_gene: TRBD1; abundance: many; v_gene: TRBV7-6; j_gene: TRBJ2-1; CDR3nt: TGTGCCAGCAGCTCCTTTAGGGGGACAGGGCACAATGAGCAGTTCTTC; CDR3aa: CASSSFRGTGHNEQFF
d_gene: TRBD2; abundance: few; v_gene: TRBV4-2; j_gene: TRBJ2-2; CDR3nt: TGTGCCAGCAGCAGAGAACCGGGACTAGCGGGAGGGCCGAGGGAGACCGGGGAGCTGTTTTTT; CDR3aa: CASSREPGLAGGPRETGELFF
d_gene: NA; abundance: many; v_gene: TRBV12-3/TRBV12-4; j_gene: TRBJ2-4; CDR3nt: TGTGCCAGCAGTACAGCCGGAGTGGCCAAAAACATTCAGTACTTC; CDR3aa: CASSTAGVAKNIQYF
d_gene: TRBD2; abundance: NA; v_gene: TRBV12-3/TRBV12-4; j_gene: TRBJ2-1; CDR3nt: TGTGCCAGCTGCACACCAGGACTAGCGGGAGGGGTCGGTGAGCAGTTCTTC; CDR3aa: CASCTPGLAGGVGEQFF
d_gene: NA; abundance: many; v_gene: TRBV12-3/TRBV12-4; j_gene: TRBJ2-7; CDR3nt: TGTGCCAGCTCTAAGGACAGAACCTCCCTGCCCAGCTTC; CDR3aa: CASSKDRTSLPSF
d_gene: TRBD1; abundance: NA; v_gene: TRBV27; j_gene: TRBJ2-7; CDR3nt: TGTGCCAGCAGAAAAACCGGGACAGGTTACTACGAGCAGTACTTC; CDR3aa: CASRKTGTGYYEQYF
d_gene: NA; abundance: many; v_gene: TRBV15; j_gene: TRBJ2-1; CDR3nt: TGTGCCACCAGCCCGTATTGGCGGGGGCCGGGGGATGAGCAGTTCTTC; CDR3aa: CATSPYWRGPGDEQFF
d_gene: NA; abundance: many; v_gene: TRBV7-9; j_gene: TRBJ1-2; CDR3nt: TGTGCCAGCAGCTTAGAGGGATATGGCTACACCTTC; CDR3aa: CASSLEGYGYTF
d_gene: NA; abundance: many; v_gene: TRBV20-1; j_gene: TRBJ1-6; CDR3nt: TGCAGTGCTAGAGCTTCTGACATTCCTCTATCTCCCCTCCACTTT; CDR3aa: CSARASDIPLSPLHF
d_gene: NA; abundance: NA; v_gene: TRBV7-2; j_gene: TRBJ2-5; CDR3nt: TGTGCCGGCAGCTTAGAAATATTGGCCGAGACCCAGCACTTC; CDR3aa: CAGSLEILAETQHF
d_gene: NA; abundance: many; v_gene: TRBV9; j_gene: TRBJ2-1; CDR3nt: TGTGCCAGCAGCGTAGGTGGGCAGACGGAGCAGTTCTTC; CDR3aa: CASSVGGQTEQFF
d_gene: NA; abundance: many; v_gene: TRBV20-1; j_gene: TRBJ2-7; CDR3nt: TGCAGTGCTAGAAAGGACCGTAGCCCCTACGAGCAGTACTTC; CDR3aa: CSARKDRSPYEQYF
d_gene: NA; abundance: many; v_gene: TRBV18; j_gene: TRBJ1-1; CDR3nt: TGTGCCAGCTCACTCCTCGGGGGTGAGAACACTGAAGCTTTCTTT; CDR3aa: CASSLLGGENTEAFF
d_gene: TRBD2; abundance: NA; v_gene: TRBV7-6; j_gene: TRBJ2-1; CDR3nt: TGTGCCAGCAGTCAAAGGCTGAGGACTAGCGGGGGGGCATACGAGCAGTTCTTC; CDR3aa: CASSQRLRTSGGAYEQFF
d_gene: NA; abundance: many; v_gene: TRBV12-3/TRBV12-4; j_gene: TRBJ2-1; CDR3nt: TGTGCCAGCAGTCCGGGACGGAAATACAATGAGCAGTTCTTC; CDR3aa: CASSPGRKYNEQFF
d_gene: NA; abundance: many; v_gene: TRBV6-5; j_gene: TRBJ2-2; CDR3nt: TGTGCCAGCAGTTACCGCCGCGCGGCCACCGGGGAGCTGTTTTTT; CDR3aa: CASSYRRAATGELFF
d_gene: TRBD1; abundance: many; v_gene: TRBV20-1; j_gene: TRBJ2-7; CDR3nt: TGCAGTGCTAGACGACGGGACAGGGCCGGGATCTCCTACGAGCAGTACTTC; CDR3aa: CSARRRDRAGISYEQYF
d_gene: NA; abundance: many; v_gene: TRBV2; j_gene: TRBJ1-5; CDR3nt: TGTGCCAGCACCCGGAGGGGAGACAATCAGCCCCAGCATTTT; CDR3aa: CASTRRGDNQPQHF
d_gene: TRBD1; abundance: many; v_gene: TRBV28; j_gene: TRBJ1-6; CDR3nt: TGTGCCAGCACCCCGGACAGGTCTGATATAACCCTCCACTTT; CDR3aa: CASTPDRSDITLHF
d_gene: TRBD1; abundance: many; v_gene: TRBV7-2; j_gene: TRBJ2-6; CDR3nt: TGTGCCAGCAGCTCTGGACAGGGGGTTGGGGCCAACGTCCTGACTTTC; CDR3aa: CASSSGQGVGANVLTF
d_gene: NA; abundance: once; v_gene: TRBV11-2; j_gene: TRBJ1-2; CDR3nt: TGTGCCAGCAGCTTAGGGGGGGTCGGCTACCCCTTC; CDR3aa: CASSLGGVGYPF
d_gene: NA; abundance: many; v_gene: TRBV7-2; j_gene: TRBJ1-4; CDR3nt: TGTGCCAGCAGCTCGACATCCTCTAATGAAAAACTGTTTTTT; CDR3aa: CASSSTSSNEKLFF
d_gene: NA; abundance: many; v_gene: TRBV6-5; j_gene: TRBJ2-3; CDR3nt: TGTGCCAGCAGTTACTCGAATGGGGCTCAGACAGATACGCAGTATTTT; CDR3aa: CASSYSNGAQTDTQYF
d_gene: TRBD2; abundance: many; v_gene: TRBV6-2/TRBV6-3; j_gene: TRBJ2-2; CDR3nt: TGTGCCAGCAGTTACCCCCTCTTACTAGCGGGGGTCAACACCGGGGAGCTGTTTTTT; CDR3aa: CASSYPLLLAGVNTGELFF
d_gene: TRBD2; abundance: many; v_gene: TRBV6-1; j_gene: TRBJ2-4; CDR3nt: TGTGCCAGCAGTACGACTAGCGGGAGAGGAAACATTCAGTACTTC; CDR3aa: CASSTTSGRGNIQYF
d_gene: NA; abundance: many; v_gene: TRBV20-1; j_gene: TRBJ2-5; CDR3nt: TGCAGTGGAAGGCCAGGGGCGGCGAAGACCCAGTACTTC; CDR3aa: CSGRPGAAKTQYF
d_gene: TRBD2; abundance: NA; v_gene: TRBV4-2; j_gene: TRBJ2-5; CDR3nt: TGTGCCGGCAGCCGGGGACTAGCGGGGGGGCAAGAGACCCAGTACTTC; CDR3aa: CAGSRGLAGGQETQYF
d_gene: TRBD1; abundance: many; v_gene: TRBV7-8; j_gene: TRBJ1-1; CDR3nt: TGTGCCAGCAGCCCCGGGACAGGTGTTTGGAGCGCTGAAGCTTTCTTT; CDR3aa: CASSPGTGVWSAEAFF